The present T cell receptor beta chain was sequenced within a study of T cell repertoires in cytomegalovirus infection. Whole-study context: Evidence of both CMV infection and a matching HLA type came from public TCR beta signatures.

The study's findings and limits: The cumulative frequency of public TCR beta families distinguished individuals who carried CMV together with the relevant HLA. Dominating the ex vivo response were HLA-C-restricted CMV-specific TCR beta clonotypes.

There are 12 residues in the CDR3. Trimming cost V 0 bases and J 5 bases, with 5 bases left between them. This clonotype was observed many times. Its target is unknown. TCRdb re-analysed the reads in MiXCR, keeping a single row per CDR3 protein. The data show around 130,000 distinct CDR3 sequences, approximately 8.8% seen once. The sequenced sample was PBMCs. The chain joins TRBV23-1 to TRBJ2-7; D gene uncertain. TRBV23-1 is an ORF; its function is uncertain. The receptor's source is a human donor in good health (CMV status not recorded). Some clones in this sample may be carry-over from other donors' samples. For the CDR3, the DNA is TGCGCCAGCAGTCAATCATCTGACGAGCAGTACTTC. As protein: CASSQSSDEQYF.